The sequence of this T cell receptor (beta chain) was determined in a study of cytomegalovirus exposure and HLA in healthy donors. On the study more broadly: From 150 million to 200 million T cells, an earlier analysis saw approximately 110 million unique TCR beta sequences.

The PCR ran on 60 Vbeta and 13 Jbeta primers. The table came from immunoSEQ multiplex PCR; TCRdb's copy has only in-frame clones and leaves some out. The listing records around 110,000 clones. Study-level results: Sequencing had likely introduced a cluster of highly shared sequence variants as an artifact. Most CMV-associated TCR beta chains were later found to appear HLA-restricted. Exclusion applied to some V segments, including TRBV6-2 and TRBV6-3, as they were indistinguishable.

As concerns this clone: The antigen remains undetermined.

The CDR3 runs to 14 residues. V was shortened by 0 bases and J by 2 bases, with 8 bases between the two germline ends. From germline, CDR1 is SGHKS and CDR2 YYEKEE (reference sequence). This TCR was recovered from a young man in good health and CMV-seronegative. The rearrangement joins TRBV5-5 to TRBJ2-5, with D unclear. Sequences were obtained from PBMCs. This CDR3 is CASSLAWAQETQYF. DNA of the CDR3: TGTGCCAGCAGCTTGGCCTGGGCACAAGAGACCCAGTACTTC.